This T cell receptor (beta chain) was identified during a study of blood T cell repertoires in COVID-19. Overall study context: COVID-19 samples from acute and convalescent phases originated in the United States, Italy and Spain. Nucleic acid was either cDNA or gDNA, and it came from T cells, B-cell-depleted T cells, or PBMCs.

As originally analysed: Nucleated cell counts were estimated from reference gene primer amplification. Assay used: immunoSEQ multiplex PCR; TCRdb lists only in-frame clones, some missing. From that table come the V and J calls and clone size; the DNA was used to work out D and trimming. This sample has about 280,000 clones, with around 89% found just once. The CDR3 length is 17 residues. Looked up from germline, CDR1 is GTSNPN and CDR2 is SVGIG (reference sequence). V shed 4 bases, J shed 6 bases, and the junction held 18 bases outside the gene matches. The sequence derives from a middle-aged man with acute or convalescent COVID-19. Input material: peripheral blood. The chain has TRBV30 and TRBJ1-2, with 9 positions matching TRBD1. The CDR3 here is CAWNSLGTGSFQDGYTF. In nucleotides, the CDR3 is TGTGCCTGGAACTCCCTGGGGACAGGGAGTTTTCAGGATGGCTACACCTTC. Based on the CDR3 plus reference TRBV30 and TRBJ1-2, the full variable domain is SQTIHQWPATLVQPVGSPLSLECTVEGTSNPNLYWYRQAAGRGLQLLFYSVGIGQISSEVPQNLSASRPQDRQFILSSKKLLLSDSGFYLCAWNSLGTGSFQDGYTFGSGTRLTVV.